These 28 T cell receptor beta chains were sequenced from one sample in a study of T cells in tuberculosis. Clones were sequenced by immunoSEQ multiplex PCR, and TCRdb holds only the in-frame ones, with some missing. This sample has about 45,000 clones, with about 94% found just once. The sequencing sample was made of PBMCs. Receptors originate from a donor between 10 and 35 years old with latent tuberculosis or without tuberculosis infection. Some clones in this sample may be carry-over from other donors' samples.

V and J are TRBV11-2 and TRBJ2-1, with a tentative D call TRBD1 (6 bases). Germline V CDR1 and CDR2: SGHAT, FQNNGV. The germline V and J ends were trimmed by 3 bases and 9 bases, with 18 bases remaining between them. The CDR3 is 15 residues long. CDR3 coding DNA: TGTGCCAGCAGCTTTTCCGGTCTAGGGGGTGGTGAGCAGTTCTTC. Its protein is CASSFSGLGGGEQFF.

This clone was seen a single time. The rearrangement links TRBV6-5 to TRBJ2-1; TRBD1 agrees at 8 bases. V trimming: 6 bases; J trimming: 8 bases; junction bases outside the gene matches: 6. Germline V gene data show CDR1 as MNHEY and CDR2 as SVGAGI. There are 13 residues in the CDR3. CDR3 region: CASSLDREDEQFF. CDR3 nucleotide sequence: TGTGCCAGCAGCCTGGACAGGGAGGATGAGCAGTTCTTC.

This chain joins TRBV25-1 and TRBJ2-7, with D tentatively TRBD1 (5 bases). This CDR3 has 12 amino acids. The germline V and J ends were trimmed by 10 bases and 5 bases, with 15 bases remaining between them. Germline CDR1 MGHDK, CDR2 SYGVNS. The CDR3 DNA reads TGTGCCACCACAAGGGGTGGGAACGAGCAGTACTTC. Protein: CATTRGGNEQYF.

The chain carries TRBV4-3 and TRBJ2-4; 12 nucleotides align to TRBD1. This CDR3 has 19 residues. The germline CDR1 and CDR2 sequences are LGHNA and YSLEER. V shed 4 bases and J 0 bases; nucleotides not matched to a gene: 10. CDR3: CASSPKRGQGALAKNIQYF. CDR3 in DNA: TGCGCCAGCAGCCCAAAAAGGGGACAGGGGGCGTTAGCCAAAAACATTCAGTACTTC.

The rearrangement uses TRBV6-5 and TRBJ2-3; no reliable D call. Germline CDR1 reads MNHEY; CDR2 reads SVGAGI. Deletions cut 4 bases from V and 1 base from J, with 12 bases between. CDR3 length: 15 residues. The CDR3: CASSSTSVRTDTQYF. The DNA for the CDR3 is TGTGCCAGCAGTTCGACTTCCGTTCGCACAGATACGCAGTATTTT.

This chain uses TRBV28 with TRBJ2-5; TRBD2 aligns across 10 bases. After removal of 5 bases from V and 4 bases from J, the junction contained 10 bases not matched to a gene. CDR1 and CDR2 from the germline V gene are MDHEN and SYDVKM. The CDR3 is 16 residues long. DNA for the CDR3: TGTGCCAGCAGTCTTCTAGCGGGAGCCCTTGGAGAGACCCAGTACTTC. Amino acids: CASSLLAGALGETQYF.

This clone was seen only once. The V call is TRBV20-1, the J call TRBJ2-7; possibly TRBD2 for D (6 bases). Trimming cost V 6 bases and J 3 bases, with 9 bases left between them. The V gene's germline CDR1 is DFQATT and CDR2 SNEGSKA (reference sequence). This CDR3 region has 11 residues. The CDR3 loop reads CSASGSYEQYF. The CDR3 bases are TGCAGTGCCTCCGGGAGCTACGAGCAGTACTTC.

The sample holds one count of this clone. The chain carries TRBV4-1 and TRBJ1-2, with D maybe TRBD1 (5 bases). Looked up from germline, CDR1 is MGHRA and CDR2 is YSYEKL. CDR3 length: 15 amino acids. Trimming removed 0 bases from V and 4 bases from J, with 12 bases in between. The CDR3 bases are TGCGCCAGCAGCCAAGATCCCAGGGTTGGCTATGGCTACACCTTC. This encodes CASSQDPRVGYGYTF.

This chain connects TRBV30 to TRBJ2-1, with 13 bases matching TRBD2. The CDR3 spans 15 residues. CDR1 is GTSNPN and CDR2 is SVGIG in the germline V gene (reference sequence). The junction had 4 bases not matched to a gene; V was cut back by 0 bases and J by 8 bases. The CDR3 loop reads CAWSVLAGGPYEQFF. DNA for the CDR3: TGTGCCTGGAGTGTACTAGCGGGAGGGCCATATGAGCAGTTCTTC.

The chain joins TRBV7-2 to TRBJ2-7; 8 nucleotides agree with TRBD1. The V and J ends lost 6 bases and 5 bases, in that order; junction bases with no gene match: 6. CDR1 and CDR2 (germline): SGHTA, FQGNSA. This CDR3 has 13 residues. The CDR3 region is CASRLQGVNEQYF. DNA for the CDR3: TGTGCCAGCAGACTACAGGGGGTCAACGAGCAGTACTTC.

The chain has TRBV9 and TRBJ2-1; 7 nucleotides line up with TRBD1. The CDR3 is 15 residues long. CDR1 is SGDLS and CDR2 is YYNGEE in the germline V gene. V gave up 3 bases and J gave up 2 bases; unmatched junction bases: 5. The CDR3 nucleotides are TGTGCCAGCAGCGCGACAGGGTACCCCTACAATGAGCAGTTCTTC. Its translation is CASSATGYPYNEQFF.

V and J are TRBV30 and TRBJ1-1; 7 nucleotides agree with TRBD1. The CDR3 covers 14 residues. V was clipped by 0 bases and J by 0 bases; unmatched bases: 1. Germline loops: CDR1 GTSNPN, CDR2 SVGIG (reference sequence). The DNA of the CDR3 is TGTGCCTGGAGTGTTGACAGGGTGAACACTGAAGCTTTCTTT. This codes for CAWSVDRVNTEAFF. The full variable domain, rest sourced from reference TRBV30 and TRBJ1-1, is SQTIHQWPATLVQPVGSPLSLECTVEGTSNPNLYWYRQAAGRGLQLLFYSVGIGQISSEVPQNLSASRPQDRQFILSSKKLLLSDSGFYLCAWSVDRVNTEAFFGQGTRLTVV.

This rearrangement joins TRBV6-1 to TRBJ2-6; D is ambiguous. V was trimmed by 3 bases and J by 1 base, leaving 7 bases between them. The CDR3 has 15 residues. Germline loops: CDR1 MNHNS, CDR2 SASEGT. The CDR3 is CASSDHKSGANVLTF. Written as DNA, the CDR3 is TGTGCCAGCAGTGACCACAAGTCTGGGGCCAACGTCCTGACTTTC.

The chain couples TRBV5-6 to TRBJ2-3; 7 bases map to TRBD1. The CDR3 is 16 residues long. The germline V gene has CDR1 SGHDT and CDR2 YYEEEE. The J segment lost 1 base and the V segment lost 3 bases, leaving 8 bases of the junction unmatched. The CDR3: CASSSPPGGGTDTQYF. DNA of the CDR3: TGTGCCAGCAGCTCCCCCCCAGGGGGTGGCACAGATACGCAGTATTTT.

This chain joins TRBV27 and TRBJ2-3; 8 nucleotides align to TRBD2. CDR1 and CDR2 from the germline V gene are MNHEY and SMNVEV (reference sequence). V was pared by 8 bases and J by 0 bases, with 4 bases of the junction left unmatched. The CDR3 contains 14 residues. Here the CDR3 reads CASGLAASTDTQYF. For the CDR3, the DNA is TGTGCCAGCGGACTAGCAGCTAGCACAGATACGCAGTATTTT.

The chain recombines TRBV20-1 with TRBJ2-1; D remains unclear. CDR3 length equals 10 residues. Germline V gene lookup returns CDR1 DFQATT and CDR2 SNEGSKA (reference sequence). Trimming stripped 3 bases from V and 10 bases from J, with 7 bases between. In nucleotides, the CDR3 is TGCAGTGCTAGCGGGTCGGAGCAGTTCTTC. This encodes CSASGSEQFF.

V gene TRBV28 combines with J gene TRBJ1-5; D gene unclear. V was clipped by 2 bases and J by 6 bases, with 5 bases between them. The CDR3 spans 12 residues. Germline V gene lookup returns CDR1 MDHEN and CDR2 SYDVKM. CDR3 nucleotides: TGTGCCAGCAGTTTAACAAGTCAGCCCCAGCATTTT. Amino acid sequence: CASSLTSQPQHF.

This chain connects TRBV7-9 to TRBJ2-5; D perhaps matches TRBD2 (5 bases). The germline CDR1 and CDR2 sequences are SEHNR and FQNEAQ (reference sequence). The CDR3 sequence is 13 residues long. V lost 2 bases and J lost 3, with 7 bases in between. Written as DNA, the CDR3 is TGTGCCAGCAGCTTACCCGGGGAAGAGACCCAGTACTTC. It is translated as CASSLPGEETQYF.

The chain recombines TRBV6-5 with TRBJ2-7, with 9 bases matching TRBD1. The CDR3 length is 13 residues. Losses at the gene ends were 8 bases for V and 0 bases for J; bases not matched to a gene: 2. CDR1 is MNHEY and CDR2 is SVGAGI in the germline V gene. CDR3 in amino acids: CASGTGNSYEQYF. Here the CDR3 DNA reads TGTGCCAGCGGGACAGGGAACTCCTACGAGCAGTACTTC.

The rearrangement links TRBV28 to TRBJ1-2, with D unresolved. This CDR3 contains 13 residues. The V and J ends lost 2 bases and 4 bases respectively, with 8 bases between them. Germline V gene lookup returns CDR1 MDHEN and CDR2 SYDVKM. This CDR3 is CASSLHQFYGYTF. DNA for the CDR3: TGTGCCAGCAGTTTACATCAGTTCTATGGCTACACCTTC.

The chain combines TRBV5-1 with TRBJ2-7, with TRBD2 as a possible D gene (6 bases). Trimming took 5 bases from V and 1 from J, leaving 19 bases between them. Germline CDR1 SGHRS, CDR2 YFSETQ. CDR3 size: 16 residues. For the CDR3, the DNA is TGCGCCAGCAGGCGGGCCGGGACTCGAGATTCCTACGAGCAGTACTTC. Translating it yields CASRRAGTRDSYEQYF.

As DNA, the CDR3 is TGTGCCAGCAGCAACATCATAGCGGGAGGGAAAGAGACCCAGTACTTC. Translated: CASSNIIAGGKETQYF. The rearrangement links TRBV11-2 to TRBJ2-5, with 11 bases lining up with TRBD2. Germline V CDR1 and CDR2: SGHAT, FQNNGV. The CDR3 spans 16 residues. J was trimmed by 3 bases and V by 5 bases; bases with no gene match: 8. Full variable domain (missing parts from reference TRBV11-2 and TRBJ2-5): EAGVAQSPRYKIIEKRQSVAFWCNPISGHATLYWYQQILGQGPKLLIQFQNNGVVDDSQLPKDRFSAERLKGVDSTLKIQPAKLEDSAVYLCASSNIIAGGKETQYFGPGTRLLVL.

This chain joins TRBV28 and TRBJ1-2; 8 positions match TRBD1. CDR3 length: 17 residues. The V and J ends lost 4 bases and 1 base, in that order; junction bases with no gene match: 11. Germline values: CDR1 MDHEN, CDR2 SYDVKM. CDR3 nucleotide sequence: TGTGCCAGCAGTTCATACGGACAGGGTAAAATTAACTATGGCTACACCTTC. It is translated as CASSSYGQGKINYGYTF.

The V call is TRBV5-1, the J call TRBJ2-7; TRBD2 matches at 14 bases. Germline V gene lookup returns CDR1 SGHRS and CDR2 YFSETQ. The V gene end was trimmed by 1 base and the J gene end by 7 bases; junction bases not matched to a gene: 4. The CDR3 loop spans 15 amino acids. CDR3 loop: CASSLLTSGRGEQYF. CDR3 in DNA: TGCGCCAGCAGCTTGTTGACTAGCGGGAGGGGGGAGCAGTACTTC.

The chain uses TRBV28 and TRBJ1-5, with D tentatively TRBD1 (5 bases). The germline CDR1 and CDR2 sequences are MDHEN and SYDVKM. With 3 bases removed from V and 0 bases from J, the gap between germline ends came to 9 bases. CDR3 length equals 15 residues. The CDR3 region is CASSFAGVSNQPQHF. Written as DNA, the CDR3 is TGTGCCAGCAGTTTTGCGGGGGTTAGCAATCAGCCCCAGCATTTT.

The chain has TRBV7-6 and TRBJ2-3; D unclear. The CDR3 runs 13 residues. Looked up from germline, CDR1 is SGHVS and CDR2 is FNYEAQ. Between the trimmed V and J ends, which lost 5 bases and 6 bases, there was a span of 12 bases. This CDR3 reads CASSLLLRDTQYF. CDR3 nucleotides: TGTGCCAGCAGCCTCCTACTGCGGGATACGCAGTATTTT.

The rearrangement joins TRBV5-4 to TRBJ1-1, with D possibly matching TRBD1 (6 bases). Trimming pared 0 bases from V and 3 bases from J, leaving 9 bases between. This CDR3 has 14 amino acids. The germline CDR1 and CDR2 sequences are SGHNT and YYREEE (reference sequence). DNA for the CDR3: TGTGCCAGCAGCTTGGAACAGGGAGACACTGAAGCTTTCTTT. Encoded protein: CASSLEQGDTEAFF. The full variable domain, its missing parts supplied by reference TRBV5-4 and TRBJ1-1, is ETGVTQSPTHLIKTRGQQVTLRCSSQSGHNTVSWYQQALGQGPQFIFQYYREEENGRGNFPPRFSGLQFPNYSSELNVNALELDDSALYLCASSLEQGDTEAFFGQGTRLTVV.

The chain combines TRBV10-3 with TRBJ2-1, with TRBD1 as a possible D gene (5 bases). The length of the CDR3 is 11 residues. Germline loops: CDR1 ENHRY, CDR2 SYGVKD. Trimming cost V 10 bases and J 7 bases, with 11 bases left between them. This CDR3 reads CATRGFNEQFF. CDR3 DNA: TGTGCCACTAGGGGCTTTAATGAGCAGTTCTTC.